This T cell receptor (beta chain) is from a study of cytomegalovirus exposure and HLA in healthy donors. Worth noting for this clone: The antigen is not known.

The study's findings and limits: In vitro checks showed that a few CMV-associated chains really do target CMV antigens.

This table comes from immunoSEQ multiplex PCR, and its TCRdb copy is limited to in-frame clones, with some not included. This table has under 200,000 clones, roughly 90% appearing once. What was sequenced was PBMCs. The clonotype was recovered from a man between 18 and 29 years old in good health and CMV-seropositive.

In nucleotides, the CDR3 is TGTGCCAGCAGTCCCGCGCCGGAGAATGAGCAGTTCTTC. This translates into CASSPAPENEQFF. This sequence joins TRBV6-1 and TRBJ2-1, with D unresolved. The CDR3 totals 13 residues. Between the trimmed V and J ends, which lost 5 bases and 7 bases, there was a span of 12 bases. Germline lookup yields CDR1 MNHNS and CDR2 SASEGT.